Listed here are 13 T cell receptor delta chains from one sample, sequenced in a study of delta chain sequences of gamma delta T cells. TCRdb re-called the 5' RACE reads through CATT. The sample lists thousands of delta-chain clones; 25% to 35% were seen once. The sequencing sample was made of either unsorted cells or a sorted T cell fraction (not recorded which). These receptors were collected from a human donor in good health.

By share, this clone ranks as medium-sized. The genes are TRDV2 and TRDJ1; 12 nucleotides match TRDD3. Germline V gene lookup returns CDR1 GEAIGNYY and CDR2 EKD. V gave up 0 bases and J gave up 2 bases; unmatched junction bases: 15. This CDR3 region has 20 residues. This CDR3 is CACDTVSGGYAKGVTDKLIF. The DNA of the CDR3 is TGTGCCTGTGACACCGTTTCTGGGGGATACGCAAAGGGAGTTACCGATAAACTCATCTTT.

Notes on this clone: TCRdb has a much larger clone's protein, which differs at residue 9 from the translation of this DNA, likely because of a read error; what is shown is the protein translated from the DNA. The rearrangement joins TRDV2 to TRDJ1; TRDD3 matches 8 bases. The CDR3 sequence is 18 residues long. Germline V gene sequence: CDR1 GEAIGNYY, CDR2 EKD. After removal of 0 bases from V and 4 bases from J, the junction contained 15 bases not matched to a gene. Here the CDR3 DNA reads TGTGCCTGTGACACCGTATCTCCTTGTACTGGGGGTGGCGATAAACTCATCTTT. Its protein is CACDTVSPCTGGGDKLIF.

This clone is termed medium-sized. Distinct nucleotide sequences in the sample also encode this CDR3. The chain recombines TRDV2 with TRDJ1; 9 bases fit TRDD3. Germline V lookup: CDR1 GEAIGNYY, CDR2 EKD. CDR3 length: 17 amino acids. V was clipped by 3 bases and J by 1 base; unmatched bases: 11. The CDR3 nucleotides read TGTGCCTGTGACGGCCTACTGGGGGAGTCCCCCACCGATAAACTCATCTTT. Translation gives CACDGLLGESPTDKLIF.

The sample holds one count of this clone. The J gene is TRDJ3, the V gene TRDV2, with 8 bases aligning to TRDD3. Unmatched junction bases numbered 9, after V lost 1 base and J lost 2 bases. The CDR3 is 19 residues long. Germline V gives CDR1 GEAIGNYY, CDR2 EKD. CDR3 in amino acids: CACDTGIPTAAWDTRQMFF. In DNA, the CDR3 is TGTGCCTGTGACACGGGGATACCAACGGCGGCCTGGGACACCCGACAGATGTTTTTC.

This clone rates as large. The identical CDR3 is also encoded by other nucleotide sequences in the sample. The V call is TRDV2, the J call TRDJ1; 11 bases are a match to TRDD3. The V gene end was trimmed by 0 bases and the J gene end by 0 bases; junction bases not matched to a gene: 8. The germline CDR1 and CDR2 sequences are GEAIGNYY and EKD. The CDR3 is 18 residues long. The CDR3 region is CACDTLGDTPPNTDKLIF. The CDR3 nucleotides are TGTGCCTGTGACACCCTGGGGGATACTCCCCCAAACACCGATAAACTCATCTTT.

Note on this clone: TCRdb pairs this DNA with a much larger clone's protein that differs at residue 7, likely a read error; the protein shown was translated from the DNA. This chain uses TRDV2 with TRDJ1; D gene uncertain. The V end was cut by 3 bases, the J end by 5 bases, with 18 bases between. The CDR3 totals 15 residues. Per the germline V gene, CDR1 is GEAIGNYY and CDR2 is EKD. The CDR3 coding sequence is TGTGCCTGTGACGCTGTTGAGGGACCCCGTGATAAACTCATCTTT. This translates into CACDAVEGPRDKLIF.

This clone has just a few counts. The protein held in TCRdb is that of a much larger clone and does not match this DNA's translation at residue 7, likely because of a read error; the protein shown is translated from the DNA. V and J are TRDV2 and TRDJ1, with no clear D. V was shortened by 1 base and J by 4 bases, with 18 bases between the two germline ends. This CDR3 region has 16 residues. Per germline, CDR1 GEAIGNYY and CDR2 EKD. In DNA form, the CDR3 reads TGTGCCTGTGACACTGTAGTGGATCATGCGGGCGATAAACTCATCTTT. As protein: CACDTVVDHAGDKLIF.

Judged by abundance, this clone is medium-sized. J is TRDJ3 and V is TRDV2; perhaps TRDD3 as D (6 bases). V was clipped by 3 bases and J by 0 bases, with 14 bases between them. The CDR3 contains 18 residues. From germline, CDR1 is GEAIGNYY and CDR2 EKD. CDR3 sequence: CACDSPGDPSWDTRQMFF. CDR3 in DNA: TGTGCCTGTGACTCCCCTGGGGACCCCTCCTGGGACACCCGACAGATGTTTTTC.

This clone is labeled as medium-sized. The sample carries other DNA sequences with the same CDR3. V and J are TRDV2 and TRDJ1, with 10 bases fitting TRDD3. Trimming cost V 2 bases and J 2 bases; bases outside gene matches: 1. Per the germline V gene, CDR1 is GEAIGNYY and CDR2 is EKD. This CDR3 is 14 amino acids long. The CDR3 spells CACDRLGDTDKLIF. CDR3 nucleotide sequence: TGTGCCTGTGACAGACTGGGGGATACCGATAAACTCATCTTT.

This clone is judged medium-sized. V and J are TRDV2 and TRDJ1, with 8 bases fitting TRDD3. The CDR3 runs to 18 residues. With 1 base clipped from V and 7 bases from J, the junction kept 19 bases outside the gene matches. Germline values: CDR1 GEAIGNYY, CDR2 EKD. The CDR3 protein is CACDTVLGAPAKMPKLIF. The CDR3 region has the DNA TGTGCCTGTGACACGGTACTGGGGGCCCCCGCTAAGATGCCTAAACTCATCTTT.

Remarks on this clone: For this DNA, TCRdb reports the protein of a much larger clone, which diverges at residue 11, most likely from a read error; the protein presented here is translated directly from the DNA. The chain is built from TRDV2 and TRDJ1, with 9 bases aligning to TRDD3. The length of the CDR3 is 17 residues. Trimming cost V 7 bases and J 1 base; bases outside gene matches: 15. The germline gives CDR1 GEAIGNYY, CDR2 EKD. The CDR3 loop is CACSPLLGEGATDKLIF. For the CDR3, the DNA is TGTGCCTGCTCTCCTTTACTGGGGGAGGGAGCCACCGATAAACTCATCTTT.

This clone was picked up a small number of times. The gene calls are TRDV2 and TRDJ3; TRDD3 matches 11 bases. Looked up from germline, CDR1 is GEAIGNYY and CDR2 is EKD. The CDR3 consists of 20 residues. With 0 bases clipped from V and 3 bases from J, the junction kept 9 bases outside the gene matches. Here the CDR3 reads CACDTPGLGDTRWDTRQMFF. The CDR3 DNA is TGTGCCTGTGACACCCCCGGGCTGGGGGATACACGCTGGGACACCCGACAGATGTTTTTC.

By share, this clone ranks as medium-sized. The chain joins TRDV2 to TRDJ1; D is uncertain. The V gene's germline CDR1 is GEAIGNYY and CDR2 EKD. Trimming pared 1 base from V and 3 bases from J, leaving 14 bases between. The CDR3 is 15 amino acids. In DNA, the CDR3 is TGTGCCTGTGACACTCTAAGACCGGCCTCCGATAAACTCATCTTT. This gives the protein CACDTLRPASDKLIF.